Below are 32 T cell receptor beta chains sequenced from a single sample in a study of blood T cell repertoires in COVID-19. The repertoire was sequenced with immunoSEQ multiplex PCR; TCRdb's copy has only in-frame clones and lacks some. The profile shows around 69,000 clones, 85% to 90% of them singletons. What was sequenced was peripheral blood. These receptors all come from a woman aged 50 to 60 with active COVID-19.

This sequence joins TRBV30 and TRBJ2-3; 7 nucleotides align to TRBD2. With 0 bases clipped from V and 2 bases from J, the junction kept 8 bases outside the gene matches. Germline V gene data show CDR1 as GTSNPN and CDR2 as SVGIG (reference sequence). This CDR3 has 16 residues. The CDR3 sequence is CAWSVGGGRTTDTQYF. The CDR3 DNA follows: TGTGCCTGGAGTGTCGGCGGCGGGAGAACCACAGATACGCAGTATTTT.

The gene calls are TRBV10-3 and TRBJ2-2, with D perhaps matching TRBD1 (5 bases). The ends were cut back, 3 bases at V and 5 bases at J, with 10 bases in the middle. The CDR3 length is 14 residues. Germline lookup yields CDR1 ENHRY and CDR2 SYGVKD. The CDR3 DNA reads TGTGCCATCAGTGACAGGGTTGGGACCGGGGAGCTGTTTTTT. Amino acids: CAISDRVGTGELFF.

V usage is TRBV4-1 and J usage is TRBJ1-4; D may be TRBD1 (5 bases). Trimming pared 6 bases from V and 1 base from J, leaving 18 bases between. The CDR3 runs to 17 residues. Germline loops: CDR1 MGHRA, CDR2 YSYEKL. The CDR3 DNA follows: TGCGCCAGCAGGGAACAGGATACCTCTTTAACTAATGAAAAACTGTTTTTT. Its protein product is CASREQDTSLTNEKLFF.

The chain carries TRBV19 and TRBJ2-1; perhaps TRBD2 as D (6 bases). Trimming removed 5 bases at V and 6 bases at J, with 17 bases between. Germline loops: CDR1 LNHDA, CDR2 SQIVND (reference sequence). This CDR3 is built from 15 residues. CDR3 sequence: CASSSDYGVFNEQFF. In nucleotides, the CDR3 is TGTGCCAGTAGTTCGGACTATGGGGTCTTCAATGAGCAGTTCTTC.

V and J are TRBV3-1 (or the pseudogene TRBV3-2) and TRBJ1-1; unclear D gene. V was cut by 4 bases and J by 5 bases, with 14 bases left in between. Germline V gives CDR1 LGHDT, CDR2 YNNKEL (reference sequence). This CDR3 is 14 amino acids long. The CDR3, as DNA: TGTGCCAGCAGCCCGACATCGGGGAGGACTGAAGCTTTCTTT. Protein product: CASSPTSGRTEAFF.

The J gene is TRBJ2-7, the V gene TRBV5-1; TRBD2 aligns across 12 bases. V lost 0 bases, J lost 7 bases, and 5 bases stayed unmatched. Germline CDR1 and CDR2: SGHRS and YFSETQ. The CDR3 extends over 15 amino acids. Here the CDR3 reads CASSLGLAGEGEQYF. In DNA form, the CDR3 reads TGCGCCAGCAGCTTGGGACTAGCGGGAGAGGGGGAGCAGTACTTC.

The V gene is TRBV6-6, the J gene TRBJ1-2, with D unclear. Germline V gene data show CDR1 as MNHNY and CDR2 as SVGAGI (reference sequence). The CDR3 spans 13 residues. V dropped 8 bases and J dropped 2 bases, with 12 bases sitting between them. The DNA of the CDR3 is TGTGCCAGCCGAACGACGGGGAACTATGGCTACACCTTC. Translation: CASRTTGNYGYTF.

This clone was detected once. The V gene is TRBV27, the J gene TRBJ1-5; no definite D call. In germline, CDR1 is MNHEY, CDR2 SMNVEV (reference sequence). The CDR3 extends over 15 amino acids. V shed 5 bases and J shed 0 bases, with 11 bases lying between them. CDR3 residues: CASSHVADSNQPQHF. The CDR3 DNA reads TGTGCCAGCAGTCACGTAGCAGATAGCAATCAGCCCCAGCATTTT.

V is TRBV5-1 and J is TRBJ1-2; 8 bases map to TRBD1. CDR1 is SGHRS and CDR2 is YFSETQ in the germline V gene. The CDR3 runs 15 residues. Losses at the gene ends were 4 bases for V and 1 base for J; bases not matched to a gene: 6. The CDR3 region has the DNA TGCGCCAGCAGCCTCGGACAGGGTGGTAACTATGGCTACACCTTC. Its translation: CASSLGQGGNYGYTF. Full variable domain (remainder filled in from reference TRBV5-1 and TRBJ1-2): KAGVTQTPRYLIKTRGQQVTLSCSPISGHRSVSWYQQTPGQGLQFLFEYFSETQRNKGNFPGRFSGRQFSNSRSEMNVSTLELGDSALYLCASSLGQGGNYGYTFGSGTRLTVV.

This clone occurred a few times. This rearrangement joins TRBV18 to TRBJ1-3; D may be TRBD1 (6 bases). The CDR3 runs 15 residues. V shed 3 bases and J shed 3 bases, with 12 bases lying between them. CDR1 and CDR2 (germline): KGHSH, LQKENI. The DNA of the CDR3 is TGTGCCAGCTCACCGAACAGGGTAGATGGAAACACCATATATTTT. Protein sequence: CASSPNRVDGNTIYF. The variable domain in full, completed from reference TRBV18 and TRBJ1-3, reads NAGVMQNPRHLVRRRGQEARLRCSPMKGHSHVYWYRQLPEEGLKFMVYLQKENIIDESGMPKERFSAEFPKEGPSILRIQQVVRGDSAAYFCASSPNRVDGNTIYFGEGSWLTVV.

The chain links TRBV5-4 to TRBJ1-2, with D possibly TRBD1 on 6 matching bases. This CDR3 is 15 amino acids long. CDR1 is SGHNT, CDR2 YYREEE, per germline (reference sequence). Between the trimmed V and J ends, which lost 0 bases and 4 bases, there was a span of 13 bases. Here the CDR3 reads CASSLGGQGAYGYTF. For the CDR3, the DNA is TGTGCCAGCAGCTTGGGGGGGCAGGGAGCCTATGGCTACACCTTC. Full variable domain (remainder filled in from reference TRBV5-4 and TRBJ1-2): ETGVTQSPTHLIKTRGQQVTLRCSSQSGHNTVSWYQQALGQGPQFIFQYYREEENGRGNFPPRFSGLQFPNYSSELNVNALELDDSALYLCASSLGGQGAYGYTFGSGTRLTVV.

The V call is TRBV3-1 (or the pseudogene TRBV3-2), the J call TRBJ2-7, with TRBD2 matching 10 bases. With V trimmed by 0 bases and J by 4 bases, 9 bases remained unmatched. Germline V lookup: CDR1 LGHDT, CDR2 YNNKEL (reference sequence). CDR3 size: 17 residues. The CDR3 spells CASSQDPSGSSPYEQYF. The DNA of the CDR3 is TGTGCCAGCAGCCAAGACCCTAGCGGGAGTTCCCCATACGAGCAGTACTTC.

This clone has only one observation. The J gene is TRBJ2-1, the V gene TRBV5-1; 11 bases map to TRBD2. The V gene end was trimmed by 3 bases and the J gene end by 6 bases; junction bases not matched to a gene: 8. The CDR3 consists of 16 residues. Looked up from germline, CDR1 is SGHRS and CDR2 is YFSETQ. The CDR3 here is CASSSETSGKSNEQFF. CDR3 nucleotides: TGCGCCAGCAGCTCCGAGACTAGCGGGAAGTCCAATGAGCAGTTCTTC.

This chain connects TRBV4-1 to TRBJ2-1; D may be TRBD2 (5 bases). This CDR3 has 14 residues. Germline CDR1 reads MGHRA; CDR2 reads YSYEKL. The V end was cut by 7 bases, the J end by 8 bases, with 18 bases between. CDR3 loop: CASNPGLPVDEQFF. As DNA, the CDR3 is TGCGCCAGCAACCCGGGATTGCCGGTAGATGAGCAGTTCTTC.

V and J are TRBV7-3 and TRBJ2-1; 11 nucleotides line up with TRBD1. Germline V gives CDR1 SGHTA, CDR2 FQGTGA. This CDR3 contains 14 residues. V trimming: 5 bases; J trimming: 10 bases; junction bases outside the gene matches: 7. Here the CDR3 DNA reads TGTGCCAGCAGCACCGGGACAGGGGGAAAAGAGCAGTTCTTC. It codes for CASSTGTGGKEQFF.

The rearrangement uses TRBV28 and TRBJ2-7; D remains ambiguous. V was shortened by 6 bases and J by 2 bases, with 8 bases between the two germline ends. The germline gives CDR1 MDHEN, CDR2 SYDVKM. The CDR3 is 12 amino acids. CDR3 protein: CASSRTTYEQYF. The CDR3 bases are TGTGCCAGCAGCCGCACAACCTACGAGCAGTACTTC.

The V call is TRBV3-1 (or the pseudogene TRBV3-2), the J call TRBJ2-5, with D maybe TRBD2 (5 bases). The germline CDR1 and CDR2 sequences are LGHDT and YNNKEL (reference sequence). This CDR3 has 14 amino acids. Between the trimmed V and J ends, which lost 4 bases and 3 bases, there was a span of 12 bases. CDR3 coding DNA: TGTGCCAGCAGCCTATTGGGAGTCAAAGAGACCCAGTACTTC. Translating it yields CASSLLGVKETQYF.

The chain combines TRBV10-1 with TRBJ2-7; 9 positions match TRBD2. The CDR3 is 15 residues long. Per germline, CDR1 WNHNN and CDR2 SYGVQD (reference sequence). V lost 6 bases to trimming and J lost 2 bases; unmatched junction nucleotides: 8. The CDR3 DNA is TGCGCCAGCAGCAGTTCGACTAGCGGTCCCTACGAGCAGTACTTC. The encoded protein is CASSSSTSGPYEQYF.

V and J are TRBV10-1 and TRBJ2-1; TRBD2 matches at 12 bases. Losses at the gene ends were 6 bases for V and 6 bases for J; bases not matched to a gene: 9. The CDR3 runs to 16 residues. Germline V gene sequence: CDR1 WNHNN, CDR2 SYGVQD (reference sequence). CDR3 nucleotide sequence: TGCGCCAGCAGCTTAGCACTAGCGGGAGGTCGCAATGAGCAGTTCTTC. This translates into CASSLALAGGRNEQFF.

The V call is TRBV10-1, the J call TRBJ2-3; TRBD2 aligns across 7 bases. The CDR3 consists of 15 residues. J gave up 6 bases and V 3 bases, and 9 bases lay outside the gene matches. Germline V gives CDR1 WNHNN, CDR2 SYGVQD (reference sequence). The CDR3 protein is CASSEVAGEVDTQYF. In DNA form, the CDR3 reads TGCGCCAGCAGTGAAGTGGCGGGAGAAGTGGATACGCAGTATTTT.

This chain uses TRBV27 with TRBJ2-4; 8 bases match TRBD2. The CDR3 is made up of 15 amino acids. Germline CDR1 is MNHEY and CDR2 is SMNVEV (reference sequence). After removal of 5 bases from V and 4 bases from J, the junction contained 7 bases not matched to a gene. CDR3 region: CASSGVTSGKNIQYF. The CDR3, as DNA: TGTGCCAGCAGTGGAGTAACTAGCGGAAAAAACATTCAGTACTTC.

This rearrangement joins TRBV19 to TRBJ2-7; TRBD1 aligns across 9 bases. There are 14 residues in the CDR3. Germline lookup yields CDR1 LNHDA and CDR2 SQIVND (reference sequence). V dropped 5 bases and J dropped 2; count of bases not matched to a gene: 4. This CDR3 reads CASSFGQGPYEQYF. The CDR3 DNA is TGTGCCAGTAGTTTTGGACAGGGGCCCTACGAGCAGTACTTC.

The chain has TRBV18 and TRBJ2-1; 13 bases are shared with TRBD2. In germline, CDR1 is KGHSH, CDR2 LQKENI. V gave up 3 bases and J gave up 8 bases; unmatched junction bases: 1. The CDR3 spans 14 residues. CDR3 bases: TGTGCCAGCTCACCTGGACTAGCGGGGGATGAGCAGTTCTTC. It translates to CASSPGLAGDEQFF.

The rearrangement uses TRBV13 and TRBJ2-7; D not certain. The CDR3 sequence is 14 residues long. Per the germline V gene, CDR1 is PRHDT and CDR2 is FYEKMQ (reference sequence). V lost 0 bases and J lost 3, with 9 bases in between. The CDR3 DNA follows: TGTGCCAGCAGCTTAGGGGTTAGAGACTACGAGCAGTACTTC. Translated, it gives CASSLGVRDYEQYF.

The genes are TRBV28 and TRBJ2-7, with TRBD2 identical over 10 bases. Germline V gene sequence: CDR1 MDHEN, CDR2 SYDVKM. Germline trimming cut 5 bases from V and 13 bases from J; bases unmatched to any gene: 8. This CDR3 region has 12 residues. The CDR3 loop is CASSLLSGRKYF. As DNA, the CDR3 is TGTGCCAGCAGTCTCCTTAGCGGGAGGAAATACTTC.

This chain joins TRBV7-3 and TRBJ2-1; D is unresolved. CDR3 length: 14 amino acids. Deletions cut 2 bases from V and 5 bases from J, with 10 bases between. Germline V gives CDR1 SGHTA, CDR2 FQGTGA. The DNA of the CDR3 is TGTGCCAGCAGCTTATCCGTTGGCAACAATGAGCAGTTCTTC. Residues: CASSLSVGNNEQFF.

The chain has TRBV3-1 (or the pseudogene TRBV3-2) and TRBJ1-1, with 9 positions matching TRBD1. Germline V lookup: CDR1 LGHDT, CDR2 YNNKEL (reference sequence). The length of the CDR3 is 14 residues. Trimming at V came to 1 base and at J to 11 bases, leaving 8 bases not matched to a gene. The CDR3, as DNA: TGTGCCAGCAGCCAAGCGAGGACAGGGGCCGGGGCTTTCTTT. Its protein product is CASSQARTGAGAFF.

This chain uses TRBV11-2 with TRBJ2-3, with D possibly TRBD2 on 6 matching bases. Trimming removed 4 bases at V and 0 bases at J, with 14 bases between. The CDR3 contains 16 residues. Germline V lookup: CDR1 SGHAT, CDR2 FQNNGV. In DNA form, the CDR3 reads TGTGCCAGCAGCTCCGGAGGTAGCGGCAGCACAGATACGCAGTATTTT. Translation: CASSSGGSGSTDTQYF. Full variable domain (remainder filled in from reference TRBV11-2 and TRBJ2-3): EAGVAQSPRYKIIEKRQSVAFWCNPISGHATLYWYQQILGQGPKLLIQFQNNGVVDDSQLPKDRFSAERLKGVDSTLKIQPAKLEDSAVYLCASSSGGSGSTDTQYFGPGTRLTVL.

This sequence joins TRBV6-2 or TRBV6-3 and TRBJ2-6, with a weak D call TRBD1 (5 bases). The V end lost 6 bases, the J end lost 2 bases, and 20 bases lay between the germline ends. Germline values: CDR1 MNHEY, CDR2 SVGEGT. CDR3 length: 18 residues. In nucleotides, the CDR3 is TGTGCCAGCAGCCCTTCCCTAGGGGCAGGGCCTGGGGCCAACGTCCTGACTTTC. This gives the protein CASSPSLGAGPGANVLTF.

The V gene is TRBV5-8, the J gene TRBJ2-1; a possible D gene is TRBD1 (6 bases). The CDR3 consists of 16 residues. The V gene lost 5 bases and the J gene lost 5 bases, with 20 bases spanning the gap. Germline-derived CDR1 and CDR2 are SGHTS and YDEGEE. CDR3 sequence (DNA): TGTGCCAGCAGGCCCCGGGACACTGGTGGGGACAATGAGCAGTTCTTC. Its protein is CASRPRDTGGDNEQFF.

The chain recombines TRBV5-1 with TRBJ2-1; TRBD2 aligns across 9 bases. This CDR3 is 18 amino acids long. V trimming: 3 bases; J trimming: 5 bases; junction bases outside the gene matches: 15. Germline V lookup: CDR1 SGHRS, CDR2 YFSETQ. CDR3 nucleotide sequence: TGCGCCAGCAGCTGGGTCCAATCGGGACTAGCCGGGCACAATGAGCAGTTCTTC. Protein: CASSWVQSGLAGHNEQFF.

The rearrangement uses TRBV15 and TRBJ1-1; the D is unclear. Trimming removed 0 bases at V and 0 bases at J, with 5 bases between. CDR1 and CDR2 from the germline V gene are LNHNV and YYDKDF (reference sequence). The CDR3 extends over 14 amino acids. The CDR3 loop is CATSRDQMNTEAFF. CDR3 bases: TGTGCCACCAGCAGAGATCAAATGAACACTGAAGCTTTCTTT.